The 32 T cell receptor beta chains reported below all come from one sample, sequenced in a study of beta chain features in type 1 diabetes. Expressed TCRB transcripts were sequenced after all isolated RNA was converted to cDNA. Sequencing was performed with immunoSEQ multiplex PCR; in TCRdb, only in-frame clones are kept and a portion is missing. Among roughly 330,000 clones listed, 11% were seen once. Sequences were obtained from naive CD4+ T cells from blood. The origin of the receptors is a woman in her twenties or thirties in good health.

This rearrangement joins TRBV9 to TRBJ2-3; D is ambiguous. Per germline, CDR1 SGDLS and CDR2 YYNGEE. With 4 bases removed from V and 4 bases from J, the gap between germline ends came to 10 bases. There are 13 residues in the CDR3. CDR3 in DNA: TGTGCCAGCAGCTTCACTATAGCAGATACGCAGTATTTT. This gives the protein CASSFTIADTQYF.

The chain recombines TRBV9 with TRBJ2-2; D is perhaps TRBD2 (5 bases). There are 16 residues in the CDR3. The V end lost 0 bases, the J end lost 1 base, and 10 bases lay between the germline ends. The germline V gene encodes CDR1 SGDLS and CDR2 YYNGEE. The CDR3: CASSVALSGNTGELFF. CDR3 nucleotide sequence: TGTGCCAGCAGCGTAGCCCTAAGCGGGAACACCGGGGAGCTGTTTTTT.

The CDR3 sequence: CASSGQNYEQYF. CDR3 coding DNA: TGCGCCAGCTCGGGACAAAACTACGAGCAGTACTTC. This chain links TRBV5-1 with TRBJ2-7; a possible D gene is TRBD1 (6 bases). Germline V gene sequence: CDR1 SGHRS, CDR2 YFSETQ. With 7 bases removed from V and 3 bases from J, the gap between germline ends came to 11 bases. There are 12 residues in the CDR3.

V gene TRBV29-1 combines with J gene TRBJ1-1, with D maybe TRBD1 (6 bases). CDR1 and CDR2 from the germline V gene are SQVTM and ANQGSEA. CDR3 length equals 13 residues. V shed 7 bases and J shed 1 base, with 13 bases lying between them. CDR3: CSGGGQRNTEAFF. The CDR3 DNA is TGCAGCGGGGGGGGGCAGAGGAACACTGAAGCTTTCTTT.

This clone was seen more than once but under ten times. This chain joins TRBV9 and TRBJ2-2; D is possibly TRBD2 (6 bases). The V end was cut by 2 bases, the J end by 7 bases, with 15 bases between. The CDR3 contains 15 residues. The germline V gene encodes CDR1 SGDLS and CDR2 YYNGEE. The CDR3 sequence: CASSVGPPGGGELFF. In nucleotides, the CDR3 is TGTGCCAGCAGCGTGGGACCCCCCGGGGGCGGGGAGCTGTTTTTT.

The chain couples TRBV5-4 to TRBJ2-7; tentatively, D is TRBD1 (5 bases). Trimming shortened V by 5 bases and J by 1 base, and 16 bases separated the two germline ends. Germline V gene data show CDR1 as SGHNT and CDR2 as YYREEE (reference sequence). CDR3 length: 15 residues. The DNA of the CDR3 is TGTGCCAGCAGGTCCGGTGGGGCGCAATCCTACGAGCAGTACTTC. Protein: CASRSGGAQSYEQYF.

This chain joins TRBV9 and TRBJ2-2, with 12 bases identical to TRBD2. Trimming took 2 bases from V and 3 from J; bases not matched to a gene: 2. Germline V CDR1 and CDR2: SGDLS, YYNGEE. The CDR3 extends over 16 amino acids. In DNA form, the CDR3 reads TGTGCCAGCAGCGTCCTAGCGGGAGGGGACACCGGGGAGCTGTTTTTT. It is translated as CASSVLAGGDTGELFF.

The CDR3 sequence: CASSIAVGTPLNTEAFF. CDR3 nucleotides: TGTGCCAGTAGTATCGCGGTGGGGACTCCGCTGAACACTGAAGCTTTCTTT. The J gene is TRBJ1-1, the V gene TRBV19, with D tentatively TRBD1 (5 bases). The CDR3 length is 17 residues. CDR1 is LNHDA, CDR2 SQIVND, per germline (reference sequence). The V end lost 3 bases, the J end lost 0 bases, and 17 bases lay between the germline ends.

This clone was seen a handful of times. The chain employs TRBV10-3 and TRBJ2-3; 15 nucleotides match TRBD2. This CDR3 has 16 amino acids. CDR1 ENHRY and CDR2 SYGVKD come from the germline V gene. Trimming at V came to 6 bases and at J to 5 bases, leaving 6 bases not matched to a gene. CDR3 DNA: TGTGCCATCAGGGGGACTAGCGGGAGGCTTGGAGATACGCAGTATTTT. Its translation: CAIRGTSGRLGDTQYF.

This clone was picked up a small number of times. V usage is TRBV11-2 and J usage is TRBJ2-3; 14 bases map to TRBD2. V shed 4 bases, J shed 5 bases, and the junction held 8 bases outside the gene matches. Germline lookup yields CDR1 SGHAT and CDR2 FQNNGV. The CDR3 sequence is 17 residues long. CDR3 region: CASSSLPGLAGEDTQYF. CDR3 DNA: TGTGCCAGCAGCTCCCTCCCGGGACTAGCGGGAGAAGATACGCAGTATTTT.

The sample holds a few counts of this clone. The rearrangement joins TRBV15 to TRBJ2-5; a possible D gene is TRBD2 (6 bases). Germline values: CDR1 LNHNV, CDR2 YYDKDF (reference sequence). The CDR3 runs to 15 residues. Trimming took 5 bases from V and 3 from J, leaving 16 bases between them. CDR3 amino acids: CATSPRYGGEETQYF. In DNA, the CDR3 is TGTGCCACCAGCCCCCGGTACGGAGGGGAAGAGACCCAGTACTTC.

This clone was observed a handful of times. V gene TRBV15 combines with J gene TRBJ2-7; 9 nucleotides agree with TRBD1. This CDR3 region has 16 residues. Germline CDR1 and CDR2: LNHNV and YYDKDF (reference sequence). The V gene end was trimmed by 5 bases and the J gene end by 2 bases; junction bases not matched to a gene: 10. The CDR3 sequence: CATSRSGTGSTYEQYF. CDR3 DNA sequence: TGTGCCACCAGCCGCTCCGGGACAGGGAGCACCTACGAGCAGTACTTC. Complete variable domain (other parts from reference TRBV15 and TRBJ2-7): DAMVIQNPRYQVTQFGKPVTLSCSQTLNHNVMYWYQQKSSQAPKLLFHYYDKDFNNEADTPDNFQSRRPNTSFCFLDIRSPGLGDTAMYLCATSRSGTGSTYEQYFGPGTRLTVT.

The rearrangement joins TRBV7-2 to TRBJ2-3; 10 bases agree with TRBD2. The length of the CDR3 is 16 residues. V lost 2 bases and J lost 7; bases outside the gene matches: 9. In germline, CDR1 is SGHTA, CDR2 FQGNSA. The CDR3 spells CASSLLGWTSGNTQYF. In nucleotides, the CDR3 is TGTGCCAGCAGCTTACTTGGGTGGACTAGCGGTAATACGCAGTATTTT.

This sequence joins TRBV28 and TRBJ2-1; TRBD1 might be the D (5 bases). This CDR3 is built from 15 residues. The V end lost 3 bases, the J end lost 0 bases, and 9 bases lay between the germline ends. Germline values: CDR1 MDHEN, CDR2 SYDVKM. In nucleotides, the CDR3 is TGTGCCAGCAGTTTCTCAGGGCGCTCCTACAATGAGCAGTTCTTC. Amino acids: CASSFSGRSYNEQFF.

The table lists this clone with a few counts. DNA of the CDR3: TGCGCCAGCAGCCAAGATCTAGGGGTCGAAAAACTGTTTTTT. It encodes CASSQDLGVEKLFF. The V gene is TRBV4-3, the J gene TRBJ1-4, with a possible D match to TRBD1 (5 bases). This CDR3 comprises 14 residues. The germline V and J ends were trimmed by 0 bases and 8 bases, with 10 bases remaining between them. Germline CDR1 is LGHNA and CDR2 is YSLEER.

This clone has only a few counts. CDR3 DNA: TGTGCCATCAGTGAGTCGACTCTCTCCTACGAGCAGTACTTC. Encoded protein: CAISESTLSYEQYF. V and J are TRBV10-3 and TRBJ2-7, with no clear D. Germline lookup yields CDR1 ENHRY and CDR2 SYGVKD. V lost 0 bases to trimming and J lost 0 bases, with 6 bases between them. The CDR3 extends over 14 amino acids.

CDR3 loop: CAISDGSGRSFF. For the CDR3, the DNA is TGTGCCATCAGCGATGGTTCAGGAAGGTCGTTCTTT. The chain combines TRBV10-3 with TRBJ1-1, with unresolved D. Germline values: CDR1 ENHRY, CDR2 SYGVKD. Trimming took off 6 bases at V and 14 bases at J, with 19 bases between the two ends. The CDR3 has 12 amino acids.

V usage is TRBV5-1 and J usage is TRBJ2-7; possible D gene TRBD1, 6 bases. Trimming took 0 bases from V and 1 from J, leaving 14 bases between them. This CDR3 has 16 amino acids. Germline assignment: CDR1 SGHRS and CDR2 YFSETQ. As DNA, the CDR3 is TGCGCCAGCAGCTTGGCCCCGCGACAGGAGTCCTACGAGCAGTACTTC. Residues: CASSLAPRQESYEQYF.

This clone appeared a few times. This chain connects TRBV7-2 to TRBJ2-1; 11 bases align to TRBD2. The CDR3 loop spans 18 amino acids. CDR1 and CDR2 from the germline V gene are SGHTA and FQGNSA. V dropped 2 bases and J dropped 7; count of bases not matched to a gene: 13. The CDR3 sequence: CASSLRSRLAGGRNEQFF. CDR3 in DNA: TGTGCCAGCAGCTTAAGGTCCCGGCTAGCGGGAGGAAGGAATGAGCAGTTCTTC. Variable domain in full (rest from reference TRBV7-2 and TRBJ2-1): GAGVSQSPSNKVTEKGKDVELRCDPISGHTALYWYRQSLGQGLEFLIYFQGNSAPDKSGLPSDRFSAERTGGSVSTLTIQRTQQEDSAVYLCASSLRSRLAGGRNEQFFGPGTRLTVL.

This clone was detected only a few times. The chain is built from TRBV7-3 and TRBJ2-2, with TRBD2 matching over 14 bases. The CDR3 is 18 amino acids. V lost 4 bases to trimming and J lost 6 bases; unmatched junction nucleotides: 10. The germline V gene has CDR1 SGHTA and CDR2 FQGTGA. The CDR3 reads CASSSDRGTSGRPGELFF. CDR3 in DNA: TGTGCCAGCAGCTCCGACAGGGGGACTAGCGGGAGACCCGGGGAGCTGTTTTTT.

This clone was seen more than once but under ten times. V usage is TRBV7-2 and J usage is TRBJ2-6; possible D gene TRBD1, 5 bases. The length of the CDR3 is 14 residues. With 6 bases removed from V and 1 base from J, the gap between germline ends came to 7 bases. The V gene's germline CDR1 is SGHTA and CDR2 FQGNSA. Here the CDR3 reads CASRAGSGANVLTF. DNA for the CDR3: TGTGCCAGCAGAGCAGGGTCTGGGGCCAACGTCCTGACTTTC.

This clone was counted only a few times. This chain uses TRBV4-2 with TRBJ2-1, with 13 bases matching TRBD2. The V and J ends lost 4 bases and 6 bases, in that order; junction bases with no gene match: 6. Germline V gene sequence: CDR1 LGHNA, CDR2 YNFKEQ. This CDR3 spans 16 amino acids. As DNA, the CDR3 is TGTGCCAGCAGCCGGGGACTAGCGGGATCCCTCAATGAGCAGTTCTTC. It codes for CASSRGLAGSLNEQFF.

The CDR3 spells CASSLAPASGGYNEQFF. Here the CDR3 DNA reads TGCGCCAGCAGCTTGGCCCCTGCTAGCGGGGGTTACAATGAGCAGTTCTTC. The J gene is TRBJ2-1, the V gene TRBV5-1; 10 bases fit TRBD2. After removal of 0 bases from V and 4 bases from J, the junction contained 7 bases not matched to a gene. Germline lookup yields CDR1 SGHRS and CDR2 YFSETQ. The CDR3 sequence is 17 residues long.

The rearrangement uses TRBV29-1 and TRBJ2-7; D possibly corresponds to TRBD1 (6 bases). The CDR3 consists of 13 residues. V was clipped by 8 bases and J by 2 bases, with 16 bases between them. From germline, CDR1 is SQVTM and CDR2 ANQGSEA. CDR3: CSFQRGSPYEQYF. The CDR3, as DNA: TGCAGCTTTCAAAGGGGGTCCCCCTACGAGCAGTACTTC.

The rearrangement links TRBV11-2 to TRBJ2-1; 9 nucleotides line up with TRBD2. The CDR3 length is 17 residues. Trimming removed 1 base from V and 6 bases from J; junction bases left unmatched: 10. Germline V gene sequence: CDR1 SGHAT, CDR2 FQNNGV. CDR3: CASSLVIAGGPLNEQFF. In DNA form, the CDR3 reads TGTGCCAGCAGCTTAGTGATTGCGGGAGGGCCGCTCAATGAGCAGTTCTTC. The full variable domain, its missing parts supplied by reference TRBV11-2 and TRBJ2-1, is EAGVAQSPRYKIIEKRQSVAFWCNPISGHATLYWYQQILGQGPKLLIQFQNNGVVDDSQLPKDRFSAERLKGVDSTLKIQPAKLEDSAVYLCASSLVIAGGPLNEQFFGPGTRLTVL.

The chain employs TRBV5-1 and TRBJ2-7; 10 nucleotides line up with TRBD2. Germline V lookup: CDR1 SGHRS, CDR2 YFSETQ. The junction had 5 bases not matched to a gene; V was cut back by 2 bases and J by 0 bases. The CDR3 consists of 16 residues. The CDR3 DNA reads as TGCGCCAGCAGCTTTTTGCCTAGCGGGAGCTCCTACGAGCAGTACTTC. Amino acid sequence: CASSFLPSGSSYEQYF.

This clone occurred a few times. The V and J genes are TRBV4-3 and TRBJ2-2; D ambiguous. CDR3 length: 13 residues. The V end lost 0 bases, the J end lost 4 bases, and 3 bases lay between the germline ends. CDR1 and CDR2 (germline): LGHNA, YSLEER. This chain's CDR3 is CASSQDLTGELFF. In DNA, the CDR3 is TGCGCCAGCAGCCAAGACCTCACCGGGGAGCTGTTTTTT.

This clone was recorded a few times. The V and J genes are TRBV5-6 and TRBJ2-2; 8 bases are a match to TRBD1. Looked up from germline, CDR1 is SGHDT and CDR2 is YYEEEE. The CDR3 spans 16 residues. With 1 base clipped from V and 3 bases from J, the junction kept 5 bases outside the gene matches. CDR3 region: CASSLPGQVYTGELFF. The CDR3 bases are TGTGCCAGCAGCTTGCCGGGACAGGTTTACACCGGGGAGCTGTTTTTT.

The chain employs TRBV9 and TRBJ1-2; D possibly corresponds to TRBD1 (6 bases). The germline V gene encodes CDR1 SGDLS and CDR2 YYNGEE. The CDR3 runs to 13 residues. Trimming pared 2 bases from V and 7 bases from J, leaving 12 bases between. In DNA, the CDR3 is TGTGCCAGCAGCGTGACAGGCAGGTCTGGCTACACCTTC. Amino acid sequence: CASSVTGRSGYTF.

Ten or more counts support this clone. The rearrangement links TRBV23-1 to TRBJ2-4; 8 bases map to TRBD2. TRBV23-1 is placed among ORFs of uncertain function. The V segment lost 4 bases and the J segment 3 bases; nucleotides outside the gene matches: 8. The CDR3 loop spans 16 amino acids. CDR3: CASSPHLGRVKNIQYF. The DNA for the CDR3 is TGCGCCAGCAGTCCTCATCTCGGGAGGGTCAAAAACATTCAGTACTTC.

This clone was detected a few times. The chain employs TRBV6-1 and TRBJ2-4; a possible D gene is TRBD1 (6 bases). Trimming shortened V by 6 bases and J by 5 bases, and 14 bases separated the two germline ends. Germline values: CDR1 MNHNS, CDR2 SASEGT. The CDR3 covers 14 residues. The CDR3, as DNA: TGTGCCAGCAGACCAGGGGACGGTCAAAACATTCAGTACTTC. Its translation is CASRPGDGQNIQYF.

Regarding this clone: A read error may account for a junction end that differs from germline. This chain joins TRBV6-5 and TRBJ2-1, with 12 bases matching TRBD2. The CDR3 has 14 amino acids. The germline V gene has CDR1 MNHEY and CDR2 SVGAGI. The DNA of the CDR3 is TGTGCCAGCACCTCTAGCGGGAGGGCCAAAGCCCTGCTCTTC. This sequence encodes CASTSSGRAKALLF.